The entry that follows covers one T cell receptor (beta chain) sequence. What it binds is not known. Preparation of TRB cDNA libraries relied on 5' RACE carrying UMI labels. Reprocessing the 5' RACE reads, TCRdb reports a single entry for every CDR3 protein and omits DNA. The ten most abundant clones cover less than 0.65% of a sample with tens of thousands of distinct CDR3 sequences. The data were taken from a study of CXCR3-negative and CXCR3-positive naive CD8 T cells. Points from the study as a whole: Similar TRBV-TRBJ usage was seen in naive cells (both CXCR3-negative and CXCR3-positive), but memory cells differed. CXCR3-positive naive cells had TRB CDR3s that were more hydrophobic than CXCR3-negative naive cells had. The study found CXCR3 expression partially decreased after cryopreservation and ran most assays on fresh PBMCs. Memory CD8+ cells had much lower diversity, and both naive subsets had comparably high diversity.

The sorter processed each CD8+ T cell subset in triplicate at 250,000 to 300,000 cells apiece. Germline V gives CDR1 SGHRS, CDR2 YFSETQ. The CDR3 length is 14 residues. The receptor was isolated from a human donor in good health. Some clones in this sample may be carry-over from other donors' samples. The chain has TRBV5-1 and TRBJ2-7; TCRdb's D gene call, TRBD1, goes unchecked for lack of DNA. Material: naive CXCR3+ CD8+ T cells from blood. As to subset: CD45RO-CCR7+CD27+CD95- naive CD8+ T cells expressing CXCR3 (TNR3+). CDR3 sequence: CASSLRGTSYEQYF.